One sample yielded the 26 T cell receptor beta chains listed below, sequenced in a study of blood T cell repertoires in COVID-19. This table comes from immunoSEQ multiplex PCR, and its TCRdb copy is limited to in-frame clones, with some not included. The profile covers 300,000 to 350,000 clones, with about 86% appearing a single time and under 3% taken by the ten largest. Sequences were obtained from peripheral blood. The receptors stem from a man aged 30-40 years with active or convalescent COVID-19.

The J gene is TRBJ1-2, the V gene TRBV18, with 7 bases matching TRBD1. V was clipped by 4 bases and J by 0 bases; unmatched bases: 14. The CDR3 has 18 amino acids. Germline V gene lookup returns CDR1 KGHSH and CDR2 LQKENI. In DNA, the CDR3 is TGTGCCAGCTCACTTTACACAGGGGACCGAAACCCTAACTATGGCTACACCTTC. Its protein is CASSLYTGDRNPNYGYTF.

This sequence joins TRBV10-3 and TRBJ2-2; D is unresolved. Germline CDR1 is ENHRY and CDR2 is SYGVKD. This CDR3 contains 14 residues. V dropped 4 bases and J dropped 2 bases, with 8 bases sitting between them. CDR3: CAISGVANTGELFF. The DNA for the CDR3 is TGTGCCATCAGTGGGGTAGCCAACACCGGGGAGCTGTTTTTT.

In its sample, this clone was seen a few times. This sequence joins TRBV7-9 and TRBJ2-1, with 10 bases fitting TRBD2. The CDR3 sequence is 15 residues long. Unmatched junction bases numbered 2, after V lost 0 bases and J lost 6 bases. Looked up from germline, CDR1 is SEHNR and CDR2 is FQNEAQ (reference sequence). The CDR3: CASSLAPSGSNEQFF. In nucleotides, the CDR3 is TGTGCCAGCAGCTTAGCGCCTAGCGGGAGCAATGAGCAGTTCTTC. The full variable domain, in which reference TRBV7-9 and TRBJ2-1 provide the parts outside the CDR3, is DTGVSQNPRHKITKRGQNVTFRCDPISEHNRLYWYRQTLGQGPEFLTYFQNEAQLEKSRLLSDRFSAERPKGSFSTLEIQRTEQGDSAMYLCASSLAPSGSNEQFFGPGTRLTVL.

The chain uses TRBV18 and TRBJ2-7, with 12 bases lining up with TRBD1. Germline V gives CDR1 KGHSH, CDR2 LQKENI. V shed 4 bases, J shed 5 bases, and the junction held 9 bases outside the gene matches. This CDR3 spans 16 amino acids. The chain's CDR3 is CASSRPPGQGADEQYF. In DNA, the CDR3 is TGTGCCAGCTCACGACCCCCGGGACAGGGGGCAGACGAGCAGTACTTC.

This clone was observed a few times. The J gene is TRBJ1-5, the V gene TRBV24-1, with D hard to call. Trimming took 4 bases from V and 1 from J, leaving 13 bases between them. The CDR3 runs to 16 residues. Per germline, CDR1 KGHDR and CDR2 SFDVKD. This CDR3 is CATSDPAAGSNQPQHF. The CDR3 DNA is TGTGCCACCAGTGACCCCGCGGCGGGGAGCAATCAGCCCCAGCATTTT.

The rearrangement uses TRBV7-8 and TRBJ1-2; tentatively, D is TRBD1 (6 bases). Germline loops: CDR1 SGHVS, CDR2 FQNEAQ. The CDR3 contains 13 residues. Trimming cost V 10 bases and J 3 bases, with 15 bases left between them. CDR3 residues: CATEGGEDYGYTF. Here the CDR3 DNA reads TGTGCCACCGAAGGGGGGGAGGACTATGGCTACACCTTC.

J is TRBJ2-6 and V is TRBV5-1, with D maybe TRBD1 (6 bases). V lost 3 bases to trimming and J lost 2 bases, with 9 bases between them. Germline CDR1 and CDR2: SGHRS and YFSETQ. CDR3 length equals 15 residues. The CDR3, as DNA: TGCGCCAGCAGCTATAGGACAGCTGGGGCCAACGTCCTGACTTTC. This encodes CASSYRTAGANVLTF.

This clone was seen a single time. The V and J genes are TRBV9 and TRBJ2-1, with D perhaps matching TRBD2 (7 bases). Trimming removed 0 bases at V and 6 bases at J, with 13 bases between. From germline, CDR1 is SGDLS and CDR2 YYNGEE. The CDR3 extends over 15 amino acids. The CDR3 is CASSVGGGAFNEQFF. In DNA form, the CDR3 reads TGTGCCAGCAGCGTAGGTGGGGGGGCTTTCAATGAGCAGTTCTTC.

The rearrangement uses TRBV24-1 and TRBJ2-3; D possibly corresponds to TRBD2 (7 bases). V lost 9 bases, J lost 1 base, and 10 bases lay in between. In germline, CDR1 is KGHDR, CDR2 SFDVKD. The CDR3 runs to 13 residues. The CDR3 reads CATAGAGTDTQYF. The CDR3 nucleotides are TGTGCCACCGCGGGGGCAGGCACAGATACGCAGTATTTT.

V gene TRBV4-1 combines with J gene TRBJ2-7; D unresolved. This CDR3 contains 15 residues. Between the trimmed V and J ends, which lost 4 bases and 3 bases, there was a span of 16 bases. CDR1 and CDR2 from the germline V gene are MGHRA and YSYEKL. CDR3 sequence reads: CASSLSGEPNYEQYF. CDR3 sequence (DNA): TGCGCCAGCAGCCTCTCCGGAGAACCCAACTACGAGCAGTACTTC.

This chain joins TRBV28 and TRBJ2-2; 8 bases fit TRBD2. Trimming at V came to 7 bases and at J to 4 bases, leaving 8 bases not matched to a gene. CDR1 and CDR2 (germline): MDHEN, SYDVKM. The CDR3 covers 15 residues. DNA of the CDR3: TGTGCCAGCACCCCGGGACTAGGAATCACCGGGGAGCTGTTTTTT. Amino acids: CASTPGLGITGELFF.

V gene TRBV9 combines with J gene TRBJ2-2; tentatively, D is TRBD1 (5 bases). The ends were cut back, 0 bases at V and 7 bases at J, with 10 bases in the middle. This CDR3 contains 14 residues. Germline values: CDR1 SGDLS, CDR2 YYNGEE. Written as DNA, the CDR3 is TGTGCCAGCAGCGTAGCTGGGGCCTTCGGGGAGCTGTTTTTT. Protein: CASSVAGAFGELFF.

This sequence joins TRBV5-4 and TRBJ2-5; 8 positions agree with TRBD1. This CDR3 is 14 amino acids long. With V trimmed by 3 bases and J by 5 bases, 6 bases remained unmatched. Germline V lookup: CDR1 SGHNT, CDR2 YYREEE (reference sequence). The CDR3 reads CASSSQGAGETQYF. The CDR3 nucleotides read TGTGCCAGCAGCTCCCAGGGGGCCGGGGAGACCCAGTACTTC.

This rearrangement joins TRBV29-1 to TRBJ2-7; TRBD1 matches at 9 bases. The trim removed 7 bases at V and 5 bases at J, leaving 6 bases unmatched. This CDR3 region has 12 residues. CDR1 is SQVTM, CDR2 ANQGSEA, per germline. This CDR3 reads CSASGTGNEQYF. Here the CDR3 DNA reads TGCAGCGCCTCCGGGACAGGGAACGAGCAGTACTTC.

The chain combines TRBV19 with TRBJ1-1; tentative D call: TRBD1 (6 bases). Trimming pared 1 base from V and 8 bases from J, leaving 8 bases between. CDR3 size: 12 residues. Germline V gives CDR1 LNHDA, CDR2 SQIVND (reference sequence). The chain's CDR3 is CASSIGQAEAFF. The CDR3 DNA reads TGTGCCAGTAGTATAGGACAGGCAGAAGCTTTCTTT.

This clone was detected only once. This chain uses TRBV7-9 with TRBJ1-2; no clear D gene. This CDR3 region has 15 residues. V lost 2 bases to trimming and J lost 7 bases, with 17 bases between them. The germline V gene has CDR1 SEHNR and CDR2 FQNEAQ (reference sequence). In nucleotides, the CDR3 is TGTGCCAGCAGCTTAAGTACAGCCCGAGTTACTGGCTACACCTTC. This codes for CASSLSTARVTGYTF. The full variable domain, rest sourced from reference TRBV7-9 and TRBJ1-2, is DTGVSQNPRHKITKRGQNVTFRCDPISEHNRLYWYRQTLGQGPEFLTYFQNEAQLEKSRLLSDRFSAERPKGSFSTLEIQRTEQGDSAMYLCASSLSTARVTGYTFGSGTRLTVV.

CDR3 sequence (DNA): TGTGCCAGCGGAGGTCTCCAGCCCCAGCATTTT. It codes for CASGGLQPQHF. The chain combines TRBV2 with TRBJ1-5, with no clear D. This CDR3 contains 11 residues. Trimming cost V 8 bases and J 7 bases, with 9 bases left between them. Germline assignment: CDR1 SNHLY and CDR2 FYNNEI.

This clone was counted only a few times. The DNA for the CDR3 is TGTGCCAGCACCCTAGGGGGAGGGGTCTACACCTTC. This sequence encodes CASTLGGGVYTF. This chain links TRBV6-5 with TRBJ1-2, with a tentative D call TRBD1 (6 bases). V lost 7 bases and J 10 bases, leaving 16 bases between the germline ends. The CDR3 extends over 12 amino acids. Per the germline V gene, CDR1 is MNHEY and CDR2 is SVGAGI.

DNA of the CDR3: TGCGCCAGCAGCCAGAGCGACAGGGTTCGTGGCTACACCTTC. Amino acids: CASSQSDRVRGYTF. The V call is TRBV4-1, the J call TRBJ1-2; 7 nucleotides line up with TRBD1. The junction had 8 bases not matched to a gene; V was cut back by 3 bases and J by 7 bases. The CDR3 sequence is 14 residues long. Germline CDR1 reads MGHRA; CDR2 reads YSYEKL.

V gene TRBV3-1 (or the pseudogene TRBV3-2) combines with J gene TRBJ2-3, with a possible D match to TRBD2 (6 bases). Germline V gives CDR1 LGHDT, CDR2 YNNKEL (reference sequence). The CDR3 spans 16 residues. V was cut by 1 base and J by 1 base, with 12 bases left in between. The CDR3 reads CASSQVVRDRTDTQYF. The CDR3 DNA reads TGTGCCAGCAGCCAAGTAGTGCGGGACCGCACAGATACGCAGTATTTT.

As concerns this clone: Other DNA sequences of this sample code for an identical CDR3. This sequence joins TRBV3-1 (or the pseudogene TRBV3-2) and TRBJ2-6, with 8 nucleotides matching TRBD2. V shed 4 bases, J shed 4 bases, and the junction held 3 bases outside the gene matches. The CDR3 runs to 15 residues. Germline V gives CDR1 LGHDT, CDR2 YNNKEL (reference sequence). The CDR3 reads CASSRAGGGANVLTF. DNA for the CDR3: TGTGCCAGCAGCCGGGCGGGAGGCGGGGCCAACGTCCTGACTTTC.

The chain links TRBV4-2 to TRBJ2-1; 11 nucleotides line up with TRBD2. This CDR3 comprises 16 residues. Germline trimming cut 0 bases from V and 10 bases from J; bases unmatched to any gene: 8. The germline CDR1 and CDR2 sequences are LGHNA and YNFKEQ. The CDR3 sequence is CASSQDEEASGREQFF. CDR3 DNA: TGTGCCAGCAGCCAAGATGAGGAAGCTAGCGGGAGGGAGCAGTTCTTC.

The rearrangement joins TRBV5-6 to TRBJ2-7; 8 positions agree with TRBD2. The V and J ends lost 4 bases and 5 bases, in that order; junction bases with no gene match: 8. The CDR3 is made up of 14 amino acids. Germline V lookup: CDR1 SGHDT, CDR2 YYEEEE. Written as DNA, the CDR3 is TGTGCCAGCAGCCCTCGACGGGGGGGCCACGAGCAGTACTTC. Its protein is CASSPRRGGHEQYF.

This clone occurred a few times. This rearrangement joins TRBV7-9 to TRBJ2-7, with a possible D match to TRBD2 (6 bases). CDR3 length equals 12 residues. V shed 4 bases and J shed 7 bases, with 11 bases lying between them. Germline CDR1 reads SEHNR; CDR2 reads FQNEAQ (reference sequence). The CDR3 bases are TGTGCCAGCAGCTGGGCGGCGGGGGAGCAGTACTTC. The encoded protein is CASSWAAGEQYF.

The chain joins TRBV7-9 to TRBJ2-7; possibly TRBD1 for D (6 bases). V lost 5 bases and J 6 bases, leaving 23 bases between the germline ends. Germline V lookup: CDR1 SEHNR, CDR2 FQNEAQ (reference sequence). The CDR3 contains 16 residues. The DNA of the CDR3 is TGTGCCAGCAGCCCATGGACAGCCCAAGTCGGTTCCGAGCAGTACTTC. Translated: CASSPWTAQVGSEQYF.

The chain links TRBV21-1 to TRBJ1-3; the table calls TRBD1, which could not be checked here. TRBV21-1 is a known pseudogene. The CDR3 has 16 residues. The CDR3 here is CASSKEDSSSGNTIYF. DNA of the CDR3: TGTGCCAGCAGCAAGGAAGACAGCAGCTCTGGAAACACCATATATTTT.